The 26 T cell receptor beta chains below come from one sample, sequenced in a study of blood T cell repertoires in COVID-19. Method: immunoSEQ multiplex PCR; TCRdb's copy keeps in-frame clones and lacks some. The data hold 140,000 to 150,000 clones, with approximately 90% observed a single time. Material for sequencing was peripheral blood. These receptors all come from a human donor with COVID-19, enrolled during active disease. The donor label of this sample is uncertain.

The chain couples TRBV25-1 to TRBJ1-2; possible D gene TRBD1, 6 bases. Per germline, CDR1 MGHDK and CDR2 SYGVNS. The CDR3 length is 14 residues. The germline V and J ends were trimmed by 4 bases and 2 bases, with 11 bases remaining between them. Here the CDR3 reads CASSATGPNYGYTF. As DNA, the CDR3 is TGTGCCAGCAGTGCGACAGGACCGAACTATGGCTACACCTTC.

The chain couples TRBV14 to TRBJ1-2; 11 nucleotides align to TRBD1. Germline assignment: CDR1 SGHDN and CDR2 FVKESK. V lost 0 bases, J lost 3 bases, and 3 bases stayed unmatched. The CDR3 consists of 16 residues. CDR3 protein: CASSQDLGQGDYGYTF. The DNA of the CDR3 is TGTGCCAGCAGCCAAGATCTGGGACAGGGGGACTATGGCTACACCTTC.

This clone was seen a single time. In nucleotides, the CDR3 is TGTGCCACCAGTGAAAGTCCAGACAGGGTTAGGTTCGGCGGCTACACCTTC. It translates to CATSESPDRVRFGGYTF. This rearrangement joins TRBV24-1 to TRBJ1-2; 7 nucleotides match TRBD1. The CDR3 totals 17 residues. The junction had 18 bases not matched to a gene; V was cut back by 4 bases and J by 8 bases. Per germline, CDR1 KGHDR and CDR2 SFDVKD.

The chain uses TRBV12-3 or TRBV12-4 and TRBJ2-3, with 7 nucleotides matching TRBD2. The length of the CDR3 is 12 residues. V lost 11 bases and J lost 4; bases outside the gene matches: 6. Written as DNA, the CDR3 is TGTGCCTCGGGGAGGGGCGCAGATACGCAGTATTTT. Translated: CASGRGADTQYF.

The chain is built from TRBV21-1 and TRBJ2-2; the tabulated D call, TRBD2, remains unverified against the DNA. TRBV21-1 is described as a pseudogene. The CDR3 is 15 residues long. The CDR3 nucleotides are TGTGCCAGCACCCCCCACGGGTTACCCACCGGGGAGCTGTTTTTT. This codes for CASTPHGLPTGELFF.

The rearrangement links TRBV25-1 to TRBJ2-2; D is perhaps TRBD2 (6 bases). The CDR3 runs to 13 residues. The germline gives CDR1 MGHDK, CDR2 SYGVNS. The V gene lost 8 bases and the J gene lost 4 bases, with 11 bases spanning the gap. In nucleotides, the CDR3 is TGTGCCAGCGAGCTCGGGGGCACCGGGGAGCTGTTTTTT. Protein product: CASELGGTGELFF.

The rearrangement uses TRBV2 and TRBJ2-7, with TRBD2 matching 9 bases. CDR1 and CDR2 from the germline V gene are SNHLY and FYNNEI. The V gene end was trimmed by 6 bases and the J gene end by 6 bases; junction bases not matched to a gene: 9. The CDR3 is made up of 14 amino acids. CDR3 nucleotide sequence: TGTGCCAGCAGCGCCAGGACAGCGGGGGGCGAGCAGTACTTC. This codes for CASSARTAGGEQYF.

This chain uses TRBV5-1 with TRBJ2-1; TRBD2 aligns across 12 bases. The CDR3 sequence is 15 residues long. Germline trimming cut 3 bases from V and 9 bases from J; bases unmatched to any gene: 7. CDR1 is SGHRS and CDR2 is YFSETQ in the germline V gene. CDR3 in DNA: TGCGCCAGCAGCTCAAGACTAGCGGGAGCGCGTGAGCAGTTCTTC. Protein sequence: CASSSRLAGAREQFF.

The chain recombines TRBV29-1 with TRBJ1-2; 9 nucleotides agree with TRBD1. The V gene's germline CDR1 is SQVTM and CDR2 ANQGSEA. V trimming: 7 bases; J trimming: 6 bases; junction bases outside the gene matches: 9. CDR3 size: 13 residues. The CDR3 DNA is TGCAGCGCCCCTGGGACAGGGTACAATGGCTACACCTTC. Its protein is CSAPGTGYNGYTF.

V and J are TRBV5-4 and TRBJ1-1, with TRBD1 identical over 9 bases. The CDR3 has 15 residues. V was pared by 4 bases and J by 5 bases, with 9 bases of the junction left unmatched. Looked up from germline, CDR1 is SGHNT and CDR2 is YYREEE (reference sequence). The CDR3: CASSTRDRAATEAFF. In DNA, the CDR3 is TGTGCCAGCAGCACAAGGGACAGGGCGGCGACTGAAGCTTTCTTT.

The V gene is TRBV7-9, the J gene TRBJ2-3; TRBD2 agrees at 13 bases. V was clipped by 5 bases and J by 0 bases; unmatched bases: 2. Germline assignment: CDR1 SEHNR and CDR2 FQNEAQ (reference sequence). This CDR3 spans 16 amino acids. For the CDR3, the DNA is TGTGCCAGCAGCGGGGGACTAGCGGGGAGCACAGATACGCAGTATTTT. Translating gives CASSGGLAGSTDTQYF.

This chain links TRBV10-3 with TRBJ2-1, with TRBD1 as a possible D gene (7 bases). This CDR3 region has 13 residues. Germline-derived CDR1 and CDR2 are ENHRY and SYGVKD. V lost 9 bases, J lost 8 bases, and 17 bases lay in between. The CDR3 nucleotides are TGTGCCATACGTGGAGGGGGCCTCGATGAGCAGTTCTTC. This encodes CAIRGGGLDEQFF.

The CDR3 loop reads CASSYRQESYNEQFF. CDR3 in DNA: TGTGCCAGCAGTTACCGACAGGAGTCCTACAATGAGCAGTTCTTC. The chain recombines TRBV3-1 (or the pseudogene TRBV3-2) with TRBJ2-1, with TRBD1 as a possible D gene (6 bases). The germline V gene has CDR1 LGHDT and CDR2 YNNKEL (reference sequence). The V end was cut by 6 bases, the J end by 1 base, with 13 bases between. The CDR3 is made up of 15 amino acids.

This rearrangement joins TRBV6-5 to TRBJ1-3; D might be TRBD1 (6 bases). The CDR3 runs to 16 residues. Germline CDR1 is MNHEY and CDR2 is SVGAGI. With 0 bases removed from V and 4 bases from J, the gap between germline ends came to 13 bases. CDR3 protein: CASSYSTGSSGNTIYF. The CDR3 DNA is TGTGCCAGCAGTTACTCCACAGGGTCATCCGGAAACACCATATATTTT.

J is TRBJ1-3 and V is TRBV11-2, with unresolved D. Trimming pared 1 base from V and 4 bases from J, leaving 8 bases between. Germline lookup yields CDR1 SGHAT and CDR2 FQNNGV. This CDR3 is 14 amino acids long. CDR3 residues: CASSLGVGGNTIYF. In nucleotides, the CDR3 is TGTGCCAGCAGCTTAGGAGTGGGCGGAAACACCATATATTTT.

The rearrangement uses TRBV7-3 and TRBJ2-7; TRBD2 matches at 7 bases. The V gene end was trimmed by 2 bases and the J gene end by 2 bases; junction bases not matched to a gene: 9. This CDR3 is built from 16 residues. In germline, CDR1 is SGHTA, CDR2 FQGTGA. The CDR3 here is CASSLGSGGIPYEQYF. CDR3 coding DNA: TGTGCCAGCAGCTTAGGCTCGGGGGGAATACCCTACGAGCAGTACTTC.

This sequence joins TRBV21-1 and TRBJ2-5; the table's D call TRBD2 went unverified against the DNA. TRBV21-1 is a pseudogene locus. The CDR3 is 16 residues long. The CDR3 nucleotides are TGTGCCAGACTGCCCGGGGGGGACAGCGTACAAGAGACCCAGTACTTC. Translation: CARLPGGDSVQETQYF.

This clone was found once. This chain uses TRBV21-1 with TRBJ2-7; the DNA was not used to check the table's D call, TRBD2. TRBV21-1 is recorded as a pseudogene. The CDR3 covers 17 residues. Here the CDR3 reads CASPIRALAGVSYEQYF. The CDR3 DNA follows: TGTGCCAGCCCCATTAGGGCCCTAGCGGGAGTGTCCTACGAGCAGTACTTC.

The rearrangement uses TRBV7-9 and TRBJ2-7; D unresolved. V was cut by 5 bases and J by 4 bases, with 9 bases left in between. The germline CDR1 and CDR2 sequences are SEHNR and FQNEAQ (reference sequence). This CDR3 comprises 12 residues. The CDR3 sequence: CASSLVAYEQYF. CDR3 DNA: TGTGCCAGCAGCCTCGTGGCATACGAGCAGTACTTC.

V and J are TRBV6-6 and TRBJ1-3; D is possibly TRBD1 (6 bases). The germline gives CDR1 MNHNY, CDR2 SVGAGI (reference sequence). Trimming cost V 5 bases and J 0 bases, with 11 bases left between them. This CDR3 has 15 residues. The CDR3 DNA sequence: TGTGCCAGCAGTCGTGACAGGAGCTCTGGAAACACCATATATTTT. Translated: CASSRDRSSGNTIYF.

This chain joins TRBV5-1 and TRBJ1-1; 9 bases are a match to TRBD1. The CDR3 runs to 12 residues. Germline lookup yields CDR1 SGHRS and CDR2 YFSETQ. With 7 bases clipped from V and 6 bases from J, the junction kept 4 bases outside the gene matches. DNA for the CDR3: TGCGCCAGCCGGGACAGGGAATCTGAAGCTTTCTTT. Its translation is CASRDRESEAFF. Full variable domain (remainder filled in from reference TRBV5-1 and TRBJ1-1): KAGVTQTPRYLIKTRGQQVTLSCSPISGHRSVSWYQQTPGQGLQFLFEYFSETQRNKGNFPGRFSGRQFSNSRSEMNVSTLELGDSALYLCASRDRESEAFFGQGTRLTVV.

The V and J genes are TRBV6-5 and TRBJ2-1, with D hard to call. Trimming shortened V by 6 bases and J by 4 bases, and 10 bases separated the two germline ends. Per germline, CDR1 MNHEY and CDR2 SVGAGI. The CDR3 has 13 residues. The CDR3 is CASRIGAYNEQFF. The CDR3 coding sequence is TGTGCCAGCAGAATCGGAGCATACAATGAGCAGTTCTTC.

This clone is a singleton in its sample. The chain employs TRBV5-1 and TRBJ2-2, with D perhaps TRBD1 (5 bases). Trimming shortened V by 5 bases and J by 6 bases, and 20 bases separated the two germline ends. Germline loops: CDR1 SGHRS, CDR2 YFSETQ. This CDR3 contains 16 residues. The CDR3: CASSRAGQDNPGELFF. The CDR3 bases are TGCGCCAGCAGTAGGGCAGGGCAAGATAACCCCGGGGAGCTGTTTTTT.

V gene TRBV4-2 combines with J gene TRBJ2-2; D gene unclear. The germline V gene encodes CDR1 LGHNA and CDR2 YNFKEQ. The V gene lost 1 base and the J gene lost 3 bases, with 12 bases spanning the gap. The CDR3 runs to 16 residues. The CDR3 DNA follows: TGTGCCAGCAGCCAAGTTACAGCTTCTCACACCGGGGAGCTGTTTTTT. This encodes CASSQVTASHTGELFF.

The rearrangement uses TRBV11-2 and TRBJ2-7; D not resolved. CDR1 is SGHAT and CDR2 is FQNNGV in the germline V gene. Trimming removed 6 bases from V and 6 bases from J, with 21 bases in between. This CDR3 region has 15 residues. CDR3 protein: CASSRSEAVSREQYF. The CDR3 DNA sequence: TGTGCCAGCAGTCGGTCAGAGGCTGTTTCTCGCGAGCAGTACTTC.

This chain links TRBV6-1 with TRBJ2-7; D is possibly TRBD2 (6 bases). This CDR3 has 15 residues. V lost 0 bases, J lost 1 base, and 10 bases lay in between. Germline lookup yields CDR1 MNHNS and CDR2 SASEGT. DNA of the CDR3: TGTGCCAGCAGTGAAGCGGGACTGCCTTCCTACGAGCAGTACTTC. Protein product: CASSEAGLPSYEQYF.